The TCR beta chain under discussion was sequenced for a study of T cells expressing NK-cell markers. Study at large: The sequencing cohort of eight donors included seven HCMV-seropositive individuals and one seronegative individual. Findings of the study overall: Dominant NKG2C+ clonotype frequencies of 1.0-7.0% of CD8+ T cells were measured in several donors. The HCMV specificity of the expanded NKG2C+ T cell clones stayed unresolved.

Comments on this clonotype: What it binds is not known.

It was by 5'RACE template switching with UMIs that TCR beta cDNA was made. TCRdb reprocessed the 5' RACE reads and stores each CDR3 protein as one record, lacking DNA. This repertoire includes around 180,000 distinct CDR3 sequences. The source material was blood T cells: a sorted CD56 or NKG2C T cell subset, CD4+ or CD8+ T cells, or bulk PBMC T cells (not recorded which). The TCR sequence derives from a man aged 18-70 years in good health.

The CDR3: CASLEGTSGYSSYNEQFF. The chain recombines TRBV2 with TRBJ2-1; checking the TCRdb D call of TRBD2 is not possible without DNA. This CDR3 contains 18 residues. Germline V CDR1 and CDR2: SNHLY, FYNNEI.